The subject of this entry is one TCR beta chain. Its antigen is not identified. Clones were sequenced by immunoSEQ multiplex PCR, and TCRdb holds only the in-frame ones, with some missing. The table lists more than 110,000 clones, 88% of them singletons. This sample was included in a study of T cell responses to AZD1222 COVID-19 vaccine. Study results and caveats: Baseline seropositives among AZD1222 recipients totaled only five or six. Regions 160-218 and 743-854 held dominance among vaccine-associated CD4 TCRs, which spanned spike. The study sampled repertoires only after the peak T cell response. Rises in breadth and depth of Spike-specific TCRs came after two AZD1222 doses.

This clonotype was obtained from an adult who received the AZD1222 COVID-19 vaccine. The starting material was peripheral blood, obtained 28 days after the second AZD1222 dose.

Written as DNA, the CDR3 is TGTGCCAGCAGCTTAAGCAGTGGACTAGCGGGGGCCAACACCGGGGAGCTGTTTTTT. Translation gives CASSLSSGLAGANTGELFF. This sequence joins TRBV7-3 and TRBJ2-2; 13 nucleotides agree with TRBD2. Germline-derived CDR1 and CDR2 are SGHTA and FQGTGA. CDR3 length: 19 residues. J gave up 2 bases and V 1 base, and 7 bases lay outside the gene matches.